The source of this T cell receptor beta chain is a study of T cell responses to AZD1222 COVID-19 vaccine. Study-wide results and caveats: Clonal diversity was possibly underestimated; the donors were predominantly white British and more often female. Reports indicate that nearly half of spike-specific TCRs are directed at unmutated variant regions. Along spike, vaccine-associated CD4 TCRs were found throughout, with dominance at 160-218 and 743-854.

Trimming shortened V by 2 bases and J by 4 bases, and 14 bases separated the two germline ends. The CDR3 is 16 amino acids. Germline V gene lookup returns CDR1 SGHTA and CDR2 FQGNSA. Sequencing used immunoSEQ multiplex PCR; TCRdb keeps in-frame clones, though not all of them. The table includes 150,000 to 200,000 clones, less than 95% detected once. Samples with a second dose at about 4 or about 12 weeks were pooled together. This clone was counted once. Its target is unknown. The source of this sequence is an adult who received the AZD1222 COVID-19 vaccine. The sequencing here drew on peripheral blood, taken 28 days after the second AZD1222 dose. The chain employs TRBV7-2 and TRBJ2-2; D ambiguous. The CDR3 loop reads CASSLSQHRATGELFF. DNA for the CDR3: TGTGCCAGCAGCTTATCCCAGCATCGGGCCACCGGGGAGCTGTTTTTT. Full variable domain (rest looked up from reference TRBV7-2 and TRBJ2-2): GAGVSQSPSNKVTEKGKDVELRCDPISGHTALYWYRQSLGQGLEFLIYFQGNSAPDKSGLPSDRFSAERTGGSVSTLTIQRTQQEDSAVYLCASSLSQHRATGELFFGEGSRLTVL.